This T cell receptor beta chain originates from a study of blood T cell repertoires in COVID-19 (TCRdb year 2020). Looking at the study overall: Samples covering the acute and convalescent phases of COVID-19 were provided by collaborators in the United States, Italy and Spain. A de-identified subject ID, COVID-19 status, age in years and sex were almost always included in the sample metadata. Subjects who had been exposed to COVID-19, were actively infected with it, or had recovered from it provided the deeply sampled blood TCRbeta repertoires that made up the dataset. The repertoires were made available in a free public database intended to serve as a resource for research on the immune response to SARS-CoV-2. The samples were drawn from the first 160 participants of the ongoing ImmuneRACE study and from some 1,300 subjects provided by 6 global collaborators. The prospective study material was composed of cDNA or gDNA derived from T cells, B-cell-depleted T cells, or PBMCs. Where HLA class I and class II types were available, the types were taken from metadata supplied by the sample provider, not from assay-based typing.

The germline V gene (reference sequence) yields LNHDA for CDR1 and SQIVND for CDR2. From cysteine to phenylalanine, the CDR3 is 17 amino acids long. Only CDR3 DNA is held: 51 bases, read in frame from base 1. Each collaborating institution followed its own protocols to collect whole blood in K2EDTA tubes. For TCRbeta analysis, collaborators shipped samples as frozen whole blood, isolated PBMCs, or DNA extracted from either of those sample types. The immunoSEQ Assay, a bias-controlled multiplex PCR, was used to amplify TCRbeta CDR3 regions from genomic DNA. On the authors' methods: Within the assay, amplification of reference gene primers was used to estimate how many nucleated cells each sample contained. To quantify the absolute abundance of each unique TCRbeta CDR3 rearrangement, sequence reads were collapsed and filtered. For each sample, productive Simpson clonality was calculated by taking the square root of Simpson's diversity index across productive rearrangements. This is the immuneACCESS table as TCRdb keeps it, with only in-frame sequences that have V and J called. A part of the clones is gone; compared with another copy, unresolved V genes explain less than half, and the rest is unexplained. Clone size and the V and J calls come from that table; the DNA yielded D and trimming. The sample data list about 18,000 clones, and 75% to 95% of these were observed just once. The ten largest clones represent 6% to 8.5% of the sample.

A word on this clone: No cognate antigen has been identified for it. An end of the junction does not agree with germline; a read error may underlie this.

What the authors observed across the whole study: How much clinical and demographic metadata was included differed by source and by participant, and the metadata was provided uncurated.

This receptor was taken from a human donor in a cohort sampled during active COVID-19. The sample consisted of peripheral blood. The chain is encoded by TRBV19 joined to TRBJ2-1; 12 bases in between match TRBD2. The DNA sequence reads TGTGTCAGTAGTATATTATCACTAGCGGGAGGAAGAGATGAGCAGTTCTTC. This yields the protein CVSSILSLAGGRDEQFF. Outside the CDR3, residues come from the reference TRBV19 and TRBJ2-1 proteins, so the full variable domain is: DGGITQSPKYLFRKEGQNVTLSCEQNLNHDAMYWYRQDPGQGLRLIYYSQIVNDFQKGDIAEGYSVSREKKESFPLTVTSAQKNPTAFYLCVSSILSLAGGRDEQFFGPGTRLTVL.